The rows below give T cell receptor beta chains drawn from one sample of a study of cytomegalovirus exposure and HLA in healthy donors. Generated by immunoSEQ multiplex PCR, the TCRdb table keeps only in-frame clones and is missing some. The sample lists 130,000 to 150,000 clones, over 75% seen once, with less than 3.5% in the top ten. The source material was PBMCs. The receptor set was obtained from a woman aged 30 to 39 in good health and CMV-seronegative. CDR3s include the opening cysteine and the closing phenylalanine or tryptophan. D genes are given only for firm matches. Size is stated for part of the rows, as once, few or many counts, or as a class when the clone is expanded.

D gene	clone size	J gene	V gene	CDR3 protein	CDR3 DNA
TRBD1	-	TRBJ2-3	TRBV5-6	CACSPRGPTDTQYF	TGTGCCTGCAGCCCCAGGGGGCCAACAGATACGCAGTATTTT
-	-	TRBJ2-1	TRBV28	CASSLTENNEQFF	TGTGCCAGCAGTTTAACGGAGAACAATGAGCAGTTCTTC
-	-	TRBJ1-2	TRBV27	CASSLTGLRDGYTF	TGTGCCAGCAGTTTGACAGGTCTTAGGGATGGCTACACCTTC
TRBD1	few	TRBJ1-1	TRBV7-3	CASSPTGGETEAFF	TGTGCCAGCAGCCCCACAGGGGGAGAGACTGAAGCTTTCTTT
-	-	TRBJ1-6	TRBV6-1	CASSEAVQSPLHF	TGTGCCAGCAGTGAAGCGGTTCAGTCACCCCTCCACTTT
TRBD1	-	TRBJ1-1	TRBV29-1	CSVIRTGGLMNTEAFF	TGCAGCGTTATAAGGACAGGGGGCTTGATGAACACTGAAGCTTTCTTT
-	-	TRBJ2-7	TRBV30	CAWSVPRFEQYF	TGTGCCTGGAGTGTACCCAGGTTCGAGCAGTACTTC
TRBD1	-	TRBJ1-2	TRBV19	CASSLALARGLYGYTF	TGTGCCAGTAGTCTGGCCTTGGCCAGGGGGCTTTATGGCTACACCTTC
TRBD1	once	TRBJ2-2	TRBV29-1	CSVEAGGTGELFF	TGCAGCGTTGAGGCAGGGGGCACCGGGGAGCTGTTTTTT
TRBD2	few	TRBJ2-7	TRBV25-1	CASSKSSGSYEQYF	TGTGCCAGCAGTAAAAGTAGCGGGTCCTACGAGCAGTACTTC
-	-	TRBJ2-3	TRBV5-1	CASSETDTQYF	TGCGCCAGCAGCGAGACAGATACGCAGTATTTT
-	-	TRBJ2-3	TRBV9	CASSVGINGATDTQYF	TGTGCCAGCAGCGTAGGGATTAACGGAGCCACAGATACGCAGTATTTT
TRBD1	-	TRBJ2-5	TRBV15	CATSRDKGTGQETQYF	TGTGCCACCAGCAGAGATAAAGGGACAGGGCAAGAGACCCAGTACTTC
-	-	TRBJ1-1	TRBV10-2	CASSASGTNTEAFF	TGCGCCAGCAGTGCCTCCGGGACAAACACTGAAGCTTTCTTT
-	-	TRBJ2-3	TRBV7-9	CASRRGDTDTQYF	TGTGCCAGCAGACGCGGGGACACAGATACGCAGTATTTT
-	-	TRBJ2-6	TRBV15	CATSIRSGANVLTF	TGTGCCACCAGTATCCGCTCTGGGGCCAACGTCCTGACTTTC
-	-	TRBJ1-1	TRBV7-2	CASSSGGQGLTEAFF	TGTGCCAGCAGCTCGGGGGGGCAGGGACTCACTGAAGCTTTCTTT
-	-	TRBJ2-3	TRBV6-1	CASSEGRGYADTDTQYF	TGTGCCAGCAGTGAGGGAAGGGGGTACGCCGACACAGATACGCAGTATTTT
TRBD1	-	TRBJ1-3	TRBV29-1	CAGTGRNTIYF	TGCGCCGGGACAGGGAGGAACACCATATATTTT
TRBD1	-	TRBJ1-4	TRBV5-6	CASSSTGTGFEKLFF	TGTGCCAGCAGCAGCACCGGGACAGGGTTTGAAAAACTGTTTTTT
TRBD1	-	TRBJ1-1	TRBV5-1	CASIGTGVGTEAFF	TGCGCCAGCATCGGAACAGGGGTAGGGACTGAAGCTTTCTTT
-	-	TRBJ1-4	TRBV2	CASSPTQGIKEKLFF	TGTGCCAGCAGCCCAACTCAGGGGATTAAGGAAAAACTGTTTTTT
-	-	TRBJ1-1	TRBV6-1	CASSVVQGYTEAFF	TGTGCCAGCAGTGTAGTCCAGGGGTACACTGAGGCTTTCTTT
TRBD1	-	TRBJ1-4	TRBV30	CAWGRDRTSTNEKLFF	TGTGCCTGGGGTCGGGACAGAACCTCAACTAATGAAAAACTGTTTTTT
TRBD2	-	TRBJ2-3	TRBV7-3	CASSSGLAWDTQYF	TGTGCCAGCAGCTCCGGACTAGCGTGGGATACGCAGTATTTT
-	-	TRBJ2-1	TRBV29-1	CSGFRGALRNEQFF	TGCAGCGGGTTCCGTGGGGCCCTTAGGAATGAGCAGTTCTTC
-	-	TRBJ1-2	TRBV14	CASSQNRANYGYTF	TGTGCCAGCAGCCAAAACAGGGCTAACTATGGCTACACCTTC
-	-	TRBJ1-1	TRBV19	CATRGENTEAFF	TGTGCCACCCGCGGGGAGAACACTGAAGCTTTCTTT
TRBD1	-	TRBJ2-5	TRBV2	CASSEGTGWETQYF	TGTGCCAGCAGTGAAGGGACAGGGTGGGAGACCCAGTACTTC
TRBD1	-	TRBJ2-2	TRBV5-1	CASSLDRGHNTGELFF	TGCGCCAGCAGCTTGGACAGGGGGCATAACACCGGGGAGCTGTTTTTT
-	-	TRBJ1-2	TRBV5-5	CASSLVVTEPNYGYTF	TGTGCCAGCAGCTTGGTAGTGACAGAACCTAACTATGGCTACACCTTC
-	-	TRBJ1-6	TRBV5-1	CASSLAGQGSPLHF	TGCGCCAGCAGCTTGGCAGGGCAGGGTTCACCCCTCCACTTT
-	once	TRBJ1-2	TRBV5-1	CASSWRQGWDGYTF	TGCGCCAGCAGCTGGCGCCAGGGTTGGGATGGCTACACCTTC
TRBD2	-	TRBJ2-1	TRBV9	CASSVVGGEQFF	TGTGCCAGCAGCGTAGTGGGGGGGGAGCAGTTCTTC
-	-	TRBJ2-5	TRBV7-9	CASSLAEGSGETQYF	TGTGCCAGCAGCTTAGCGGAGGGGTCTGGGGAGACCCAGTACTTC
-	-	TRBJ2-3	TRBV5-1	CASSLVPADTQYF	TGCGCCAGCAGCTTGGTCCCTGCAGATACGCAGTATTTT
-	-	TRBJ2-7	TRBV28	CATRVDLDSYEQYF	TGTGCCACCCGGGTAGACCTGGACTCCTACGAGCAGTACTTC
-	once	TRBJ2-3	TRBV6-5	CASSQGTISTDTQYF	TGTGCCAGCAGTCAAGGGACAATTAGCACAGATACGCAGTATTTT
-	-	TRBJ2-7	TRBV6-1	CASSRTGHLYEQYF	TGTGCCAGCAGTAGGACCGGACACCTCTACGAGCAGTACTTC
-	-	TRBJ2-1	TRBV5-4	CASTRTGKNEQFF	TGTGCCAGCACACGGACGGGAAAAAATGAGCAGTTCTTC
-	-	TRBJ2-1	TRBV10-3	CAIMKGLNNEQFF	TGTGCCATCATGAAAGGACTGAACAATGAGCAGTTCTTC
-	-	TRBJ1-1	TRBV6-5	CASSEEGGVTEAFF	TGTGCCAGCAGTGAAGAAGGGGGAGTCACTGAAGCTTTCTTT
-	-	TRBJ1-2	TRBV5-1	CASSLGPAPGSYGYTF	TGCGCCAGCAGCTTGGGACCGGCCCCGGGAAGCTATGGCTACACCTTC
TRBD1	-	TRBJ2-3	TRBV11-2	CASSHRTGGKDTQYF	TGTGCCAGCAGCCACCGGACAGGGGGGAAAGATACGCAGTATTTT
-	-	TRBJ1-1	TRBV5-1	CASSRTGTAGTEAFF	TGCGCCAGCAGCCGGACCGGGACCGCGGGGACTGAAGCTTTCTTT
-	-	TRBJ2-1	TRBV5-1	CASSFDFEQFF	TGCGCCAGCAGCTTCGACTTTGAGCAGTTCTTC
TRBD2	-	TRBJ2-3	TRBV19	CASSISGRAGTDTQYF	TGTGCCAGTAGTATAAGTGGGAGGGCTGGCACAGATACGCAGTATTTT
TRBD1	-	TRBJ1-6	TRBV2	CASREDRTTVNSPLHF	TGTGCCAGCAGAGAGGACAGGACGACCGTAAATTCACCCCTCCACTTT
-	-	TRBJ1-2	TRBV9	CASSALWGLTRSGGYTF	TGTGCCAGCAGCGCCCTGTGGGGCCTGACCAGATCAGGAGGCTACACCTTC
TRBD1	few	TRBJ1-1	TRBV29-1	CSGLTGGNTEAFF	TGCAGCGGACTGACAGGGGGGAACACTGAAGCTTTCTTT
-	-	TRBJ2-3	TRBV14	CASSRQVPRTDTQYF	TGTGCCAGCAGCCGGCAAGTTCCTCGTACAGATACGCAGTATTTT
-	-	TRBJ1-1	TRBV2	CASSEFRIEAFF	TGTGCCAGCAGTGAATTCAGAATTGAAGCTTTCTTT
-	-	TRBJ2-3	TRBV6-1	CASSLGLDTDTQYF	TGTGCCAGCAGCCTAGGCCTGGACACAGATACGCAGTATTTT